This T cell receptor (beta chain) stems from a study of PD-L1 blockade in urothelial cancer. Germline loops: CDR1 GTSNPN, CDR2 SVGIG (reference sequence). V lost 1 base, J lost 8 bases, and 21 bases lay in between. The CDR3 consists of 16 residues. This table comes from immunoSEQ multiplex PCR, and its TCRdb copy is limited to in-frame clones, with some not included. This sample has approximately 120,000 clones, with about 82% found just once. Notes on this clone: Its antigen remains unknown.

Whole-study findings and limits: When measured at 3 weeks, tumor-associated blood clones expanded more in durable-benefit patients.

Time point of the sample: peripheral blood 6 weeks after treatment start. The chain is built from TRBV30 and TRBJ2-1; TRBD1 might be the D (6 bases). The receptor was isolated from a man aged 45-65 years with urothelial cancer. The specimen was PBMCs, collected around atezolizumab (anti-PD-L1) treatment. CDR3 sequence: CAWSGQERLIFHEQFF. The CDR3 DNA is TGTGCCTGGAGTGGACAGGAACGTTTGATTTTTCATGAGCAGTTCTTC.